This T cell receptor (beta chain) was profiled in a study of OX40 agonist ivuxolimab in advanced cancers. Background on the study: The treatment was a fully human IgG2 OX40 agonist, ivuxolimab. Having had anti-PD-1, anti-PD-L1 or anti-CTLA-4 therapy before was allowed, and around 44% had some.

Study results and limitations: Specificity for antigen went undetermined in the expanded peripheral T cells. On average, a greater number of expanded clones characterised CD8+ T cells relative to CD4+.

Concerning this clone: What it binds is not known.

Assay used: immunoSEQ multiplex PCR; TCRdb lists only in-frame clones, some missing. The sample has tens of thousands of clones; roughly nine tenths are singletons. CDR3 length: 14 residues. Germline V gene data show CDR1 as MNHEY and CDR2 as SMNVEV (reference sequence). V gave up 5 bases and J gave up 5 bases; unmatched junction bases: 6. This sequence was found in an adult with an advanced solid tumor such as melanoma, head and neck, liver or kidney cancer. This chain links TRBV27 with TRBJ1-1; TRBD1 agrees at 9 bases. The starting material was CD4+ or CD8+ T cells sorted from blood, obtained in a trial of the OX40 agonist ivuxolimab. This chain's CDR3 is CASSPGTGYTEAFF. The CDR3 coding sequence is TGTGCCAGCAGTCCCGGGACAGGGTATACTGAAGCTTTCTTT.